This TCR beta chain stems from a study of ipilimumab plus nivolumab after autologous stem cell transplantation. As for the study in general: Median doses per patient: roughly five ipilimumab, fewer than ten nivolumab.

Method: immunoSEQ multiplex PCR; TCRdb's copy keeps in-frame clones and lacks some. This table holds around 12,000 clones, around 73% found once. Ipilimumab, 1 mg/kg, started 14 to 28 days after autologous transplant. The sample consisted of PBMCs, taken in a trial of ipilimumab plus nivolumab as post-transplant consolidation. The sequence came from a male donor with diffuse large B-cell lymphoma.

In DNA, the CDR3 is TGTGCCAGCAGTGAATGGTGGGGGCCAGCTTTCTTT. Amino acid sequence: CASSEWWGPAFF. The chain links TRBV6-1 to TRBJ1-1, with D perhaps matching TRBD1 (6 bases). V shed 2 bases and J shed 10 bases, with 11 bases lying between them. The germline gives CDR1 MNHNS, CDR2 SASEGT. The CDR3 has 12 residues.